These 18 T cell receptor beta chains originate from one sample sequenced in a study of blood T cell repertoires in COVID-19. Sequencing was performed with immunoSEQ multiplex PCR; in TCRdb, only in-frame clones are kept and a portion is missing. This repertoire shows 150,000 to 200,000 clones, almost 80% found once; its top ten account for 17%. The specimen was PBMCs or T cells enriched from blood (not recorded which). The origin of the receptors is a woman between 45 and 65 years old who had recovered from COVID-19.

DNA for the CDR3: TGCGCCAGCAGCTTCCGAGAGGACACTGAAGCTTTCTTT. Amino acids: CASSFREDTEAFF. The chain couples TRBV5-1 to TRBJ1-1, with D unclear. Germline CDR1 reads SGHRS; CDR2 reads YFSETQ. The V end was cut by 2 bases, the J end by 3 bases, with 8 bases between. The CDR3 sequence is 13 residues long.

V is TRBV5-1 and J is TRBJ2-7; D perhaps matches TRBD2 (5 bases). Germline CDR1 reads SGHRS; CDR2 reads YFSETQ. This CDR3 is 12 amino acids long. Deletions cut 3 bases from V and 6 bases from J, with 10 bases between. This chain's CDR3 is CASSSGDREQYF. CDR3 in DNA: TGCGCCAGCAGCTCCGGGGATCGCGAGCAGTACTTC.

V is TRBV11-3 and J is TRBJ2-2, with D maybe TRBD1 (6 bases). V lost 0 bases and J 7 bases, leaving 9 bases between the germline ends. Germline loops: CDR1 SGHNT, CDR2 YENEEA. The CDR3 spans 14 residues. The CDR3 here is CASSLDRGGGELFF. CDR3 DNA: TGTGCCAGCAGCTTAGACAGGGGTGGCGGGGAGCTGTTTTTT.

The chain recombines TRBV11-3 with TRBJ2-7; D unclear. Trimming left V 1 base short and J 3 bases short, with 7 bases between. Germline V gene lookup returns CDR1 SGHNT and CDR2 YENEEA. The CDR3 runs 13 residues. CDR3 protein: CASSLGDNYEQYF. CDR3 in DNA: TGTGCCAGCAGCTTAGGAGATAACTACGAGCAGTACTTC.

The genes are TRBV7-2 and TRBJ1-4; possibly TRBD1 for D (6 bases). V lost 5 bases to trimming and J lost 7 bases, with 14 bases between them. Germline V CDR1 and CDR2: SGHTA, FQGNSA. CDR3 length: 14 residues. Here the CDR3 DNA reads TGTGCCAGCAGCCGGGACAAGACCTTTGAAAAACTGTTTTTT. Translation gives CASSRDKTFEKLFF.

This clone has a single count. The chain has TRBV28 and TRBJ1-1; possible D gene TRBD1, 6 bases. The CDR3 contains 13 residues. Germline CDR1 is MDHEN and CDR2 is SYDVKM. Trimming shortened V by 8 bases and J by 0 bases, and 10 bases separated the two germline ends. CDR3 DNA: TGTGCCAGCCAGGGGACCATGAACACTGAAGCTTTCTTT. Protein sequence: CASQGTMNTEAFF.

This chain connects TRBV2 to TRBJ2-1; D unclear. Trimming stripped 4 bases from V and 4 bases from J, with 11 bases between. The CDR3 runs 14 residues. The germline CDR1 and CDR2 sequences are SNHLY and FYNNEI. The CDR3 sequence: CASSAQSQYNEQFF. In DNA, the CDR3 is TGTGCCAGCAGTGCCCAGTCCCAATACAATGAGCAGTTCTTC.

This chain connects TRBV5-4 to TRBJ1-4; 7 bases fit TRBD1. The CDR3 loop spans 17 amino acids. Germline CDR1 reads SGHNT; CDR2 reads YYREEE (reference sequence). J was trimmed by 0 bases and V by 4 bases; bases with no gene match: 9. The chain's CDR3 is CASSSTGAVTTNEKLFF. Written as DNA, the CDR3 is TGTGCCAGCAGCAGCACAGGGGCCGTGACAACTAATGAAAAACTGTTTTTT.

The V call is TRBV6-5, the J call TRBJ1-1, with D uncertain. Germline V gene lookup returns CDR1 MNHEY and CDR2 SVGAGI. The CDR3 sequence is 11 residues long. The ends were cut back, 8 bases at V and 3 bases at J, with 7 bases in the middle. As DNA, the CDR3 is TGTGCCAGCGTAATATACACTGAAGCTTTCTTT. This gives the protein CASVIYTEAFF.

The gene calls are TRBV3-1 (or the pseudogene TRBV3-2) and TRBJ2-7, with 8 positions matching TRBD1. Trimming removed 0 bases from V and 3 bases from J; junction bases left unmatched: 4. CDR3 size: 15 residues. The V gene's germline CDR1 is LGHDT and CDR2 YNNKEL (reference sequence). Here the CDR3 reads CASSQEDRAIYEQYF. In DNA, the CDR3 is TGTGCCAGCAGCCAAGAGGACAGGGCCATCTACGAGCAGTACTTC.

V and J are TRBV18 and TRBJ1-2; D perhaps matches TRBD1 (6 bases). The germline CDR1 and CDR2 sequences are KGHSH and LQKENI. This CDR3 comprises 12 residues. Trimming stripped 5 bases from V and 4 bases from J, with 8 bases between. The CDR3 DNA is TGTGCCAGCTCAGCGGACAGCTATGGCTACACCTTC. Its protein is CASSADSYGYTF.

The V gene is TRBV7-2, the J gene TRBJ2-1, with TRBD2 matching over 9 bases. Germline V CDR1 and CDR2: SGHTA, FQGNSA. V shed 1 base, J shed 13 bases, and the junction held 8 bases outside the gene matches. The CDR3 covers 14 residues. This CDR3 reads CASSLEASGTFQFF. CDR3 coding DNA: TGTGCCAGCAGCTTAGAGGCTAGCGGGACCTTTCAGTTCTTC.

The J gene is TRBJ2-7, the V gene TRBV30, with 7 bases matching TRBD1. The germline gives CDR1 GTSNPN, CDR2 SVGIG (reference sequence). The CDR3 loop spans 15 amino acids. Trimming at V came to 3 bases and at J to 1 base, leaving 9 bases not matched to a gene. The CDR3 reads CAWRPGQWSSYEQYF. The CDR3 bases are TGTGCCTGGAGACCGGGACAGTGGAGTTCCTACGAGCAGTACTTC. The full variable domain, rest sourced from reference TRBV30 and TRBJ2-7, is SQTIHQWPATLVQPVGSPLSLECTVEGTSNPNLYWYRQAAGRGLQLLFYSVGIGQISSEVPQNLSASRPQDRQFILSSKKLLLSDSGFYLCAWRPGQWSSYEQYFGPGTRLTVT.

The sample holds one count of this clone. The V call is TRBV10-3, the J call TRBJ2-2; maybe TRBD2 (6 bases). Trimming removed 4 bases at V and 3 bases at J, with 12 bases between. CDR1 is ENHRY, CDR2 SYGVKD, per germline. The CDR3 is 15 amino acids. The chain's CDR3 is CAISAAGGDTGELFF. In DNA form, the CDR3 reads TGTGCCATCAGTGCCGCCGGCGGGGACACCGGGGAGCTGTTTTTT.

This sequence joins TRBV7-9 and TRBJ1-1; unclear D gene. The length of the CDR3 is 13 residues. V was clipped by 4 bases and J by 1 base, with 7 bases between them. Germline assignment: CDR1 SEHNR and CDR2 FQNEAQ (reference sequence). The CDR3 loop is CASSSQRNTEAFF. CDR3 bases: TGTGCCAGCAGCTCTCAGCGGAACACTGAAGCTTTCTTT.

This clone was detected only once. DNA of the CDR3: TGTGCCAGTACCCGACAGGGCGGCACCGGGGAGCTGTTTTTT. It yields the protein CASTRQGGTGELFF. This chain links TRBV19 with TRBJ2-2; 7 bases fit TRBD1. The CDR3 is 14 amino acids. CDR1 and CDR2 from the germline V gene are LNHDA and SQIVND (reference sequence). Germline trimming cut 7 bases from V and 4 bases from J; bases unmatched to any gene: 6.

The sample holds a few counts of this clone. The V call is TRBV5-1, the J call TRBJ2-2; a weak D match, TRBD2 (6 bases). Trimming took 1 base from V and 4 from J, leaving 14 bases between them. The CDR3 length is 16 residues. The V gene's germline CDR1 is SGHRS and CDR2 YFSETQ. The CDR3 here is CASSLTGTSVTGELFF. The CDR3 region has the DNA TGCGCCAGCAGCTTGACCGGGACTTCCGTCACCGGGGAGCTGTTTTTT.

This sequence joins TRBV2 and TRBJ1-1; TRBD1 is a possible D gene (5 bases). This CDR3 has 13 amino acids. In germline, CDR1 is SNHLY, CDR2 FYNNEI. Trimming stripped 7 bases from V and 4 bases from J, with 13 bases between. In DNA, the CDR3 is TGTGCCAGCATCAAAAGGAGGGGCACTGAAGCTTTCTTT. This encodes CASIKRRGTEAFF.